The next 5 T cell receptor beta chains were all read from a single sample in a study of blood T cell repertoires in COVID-19. Assay used: immunoSEQ multiplex PCR; TCRdb lists only in-frame clones, some missing. The table lists some 370,000 clones, over 80% of them singletons. The sample taken for sequencing was PBMCs or T cells enriched from blood (not recorded which). The receptors come from a woman aged 45-59 years who had recovered from COVID-19.

The rearrangement uses TRBV7-8 and TRBJ2-2, with 7 positions matching TRBD1. V shed 4 bases and J 5 bases; nucleotides not matched to a gene: 7. The CDR3 extends over 15 amino acids. The germline gives CDR1 SGHVS, CDR2 FQNEAQ. CDR3 DNA sequence: TGTGCCAGCAGCTCAGGGGGTCTAAGGACCGGGGAGCTGTTTTTT. Its translation is CASSSGGLRTGELFF.

A remark on this clone: One junction end disagrees with the germline gene, perhaps due to a read error. This sequence joins TRBV6-6 and TRBJ1-1; D call uncertain. This CDR3 spans 10 amino acids. The germline gives CDR1 MNHNY, CDR2 SVGAGI (reference sequence). As DNA, the CDR3 is TGTGCCAGCAGTTTTGAGTCCTATATCTTT. It encodes CASSFESYIF.

The CDR3 sequence: CASSYPGQGNYGYTF. The CDR3 DNA is TGTGCCAGCAGTTACCCCGGACAGGGGAACTATGGCTACACCTTC. V and J are TRBV6-5 and TRBJ1-2; 9 nucleotides agree with TRBD1. The CDR3 runs to 15 residues. Germline V CDR1 and CDR2: MNHEY, SVGAGI. The ends lost 2 bases at V and 2 bases at J; junction bases unmatched: 3.

DNA of the CDR3: TGTGCCACGGCGGGGGACACCGGGGAGCTGTTTTTT. Protein product: CATAGDTGELFF. The chain combines TRBV24-1 with TRBJ2-2; the match to TRBD2 covers 7 bases. V gave up 10 bases and J gave up 3 bases; unmatched junction bases: 1. The CDR3 sequence is 12 residues long. Germline assignment: CDR1 KGHDR and CDR2 SFDVKD.

This chain links TRBV6-1 with TRBJ1-4, with D uncertain. The germline CDR1 and CDR2 sequences are MNHNS and SASEGT. V lost 1 base and J 7 bases, leaving 10 bases between the germline ends. The CDR3 has 14 residues. DNA for the CDR3: TGTGCCAGCAGTGAAGGGATAGAGGGTGAAAAACTGTTTTTT. This encodes CASSEGIEGEKLFF.